Below, one T cell receptor beta chain is given with its context. The antigen remains undetermined. V was cut by 3 bases and J by 4 bases, with 6 bases left in between. The CDR3 totals 13 residues. Looked up from germline, CDR1 is SNHLY and CDR2 is FYNNEI. A universal primer site was added by template switching, and unique molecular identifiers were carried by the cDNA. TCRdb called the 5' RACE reads again in MiXCR, with one record for every CDR3 protein. This table holds about 720,000 distinct CDR3 sequences, 8.6% found once. These data originate in a study of identical twins. Notes on the study in general: The abundant beta clonotypes from cord blood had fewer insertions, and memory repertoires had none of this.

These data were also filed under a second study, of yellow fever vaccine responses in identical twins.

This chain joins TRBV2 and TRBJ2-2; D might be TRBD1 or TRBD2, each matching 5 bases. This sequence originates from a woman between 18 and 29 years old in good health. Sequencing was performed on PBMCs. The CDR3 loop is CASSEGVTGELFF. DNA of the CDR3: TGTGCCAGCAGTGAGGGGGTCACCGGGGAGCTGTTTTTT.